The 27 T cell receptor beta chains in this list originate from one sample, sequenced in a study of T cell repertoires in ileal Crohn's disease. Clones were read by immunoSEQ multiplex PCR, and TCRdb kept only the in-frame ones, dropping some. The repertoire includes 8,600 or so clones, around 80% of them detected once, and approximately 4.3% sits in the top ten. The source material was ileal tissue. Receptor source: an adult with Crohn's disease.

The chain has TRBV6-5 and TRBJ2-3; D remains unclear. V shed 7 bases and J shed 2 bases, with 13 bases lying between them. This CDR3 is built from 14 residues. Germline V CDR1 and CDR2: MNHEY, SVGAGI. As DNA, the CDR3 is TGTGCCAGCATCCCCGACACAAACACAGATACGCAGTATTTT. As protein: CASIPDTNTDTQYF.

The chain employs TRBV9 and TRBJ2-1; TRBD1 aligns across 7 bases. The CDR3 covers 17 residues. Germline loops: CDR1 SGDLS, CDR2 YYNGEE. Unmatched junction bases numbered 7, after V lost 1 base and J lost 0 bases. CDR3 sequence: CASSVQPGQSSYNEQFF. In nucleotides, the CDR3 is TGTGCCAGCAGCGTACAACCGGGACAGAGCTCCTACAATGAGCAGTTCTTC. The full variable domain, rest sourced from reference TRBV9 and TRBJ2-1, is DSGVTQTPKHLITATGQRVTLRCSPRSGDLSVYWYQQSLDQGLQFLIQYYNGEERAKGNILERFSAQQFPDLHSELNLSSLELGDSALYFCASSVQPGQSSYNEQFFGPGTRLTVL.

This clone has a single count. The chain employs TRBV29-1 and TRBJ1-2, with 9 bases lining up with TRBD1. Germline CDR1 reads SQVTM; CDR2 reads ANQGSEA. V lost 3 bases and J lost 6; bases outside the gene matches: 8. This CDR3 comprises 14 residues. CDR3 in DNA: TGCAGCGTTGATTTGGACAGGGGAGGGCATGGCTACACCTTC. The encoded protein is CSVDLDRGGHGYTF.

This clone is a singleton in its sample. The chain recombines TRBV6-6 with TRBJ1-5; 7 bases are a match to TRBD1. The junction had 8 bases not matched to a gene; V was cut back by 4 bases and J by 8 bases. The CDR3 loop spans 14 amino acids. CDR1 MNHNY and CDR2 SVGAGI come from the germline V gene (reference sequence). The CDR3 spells CASSSSTGWEPQHF. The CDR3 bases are TGTGCCAGCAGTTCGTCGACAGGGTGGGAGCCCCAGCATTTT.

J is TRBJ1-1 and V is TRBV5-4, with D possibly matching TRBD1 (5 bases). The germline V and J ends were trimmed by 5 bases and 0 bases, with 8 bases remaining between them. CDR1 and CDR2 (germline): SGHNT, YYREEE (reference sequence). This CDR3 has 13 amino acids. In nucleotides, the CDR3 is TGTGCCAGCAGTAAGGGGATGAACACTGAAGCTTTCTTT. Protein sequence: CASSKGMNTEAFF.

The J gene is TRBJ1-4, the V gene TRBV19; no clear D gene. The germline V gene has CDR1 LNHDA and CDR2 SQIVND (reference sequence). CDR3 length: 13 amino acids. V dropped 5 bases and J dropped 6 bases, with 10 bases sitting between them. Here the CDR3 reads CASSGRGDEKLFF. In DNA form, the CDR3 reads TGTGCCAGTAGTGGCCGGGGAGATGAAAAACTGTTTTTT.

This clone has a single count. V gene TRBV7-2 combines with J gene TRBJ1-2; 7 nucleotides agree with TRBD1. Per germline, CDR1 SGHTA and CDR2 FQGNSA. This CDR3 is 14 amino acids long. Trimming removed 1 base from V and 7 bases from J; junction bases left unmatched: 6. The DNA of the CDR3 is TGTGCCAGCAGCTTAGACCAGGGGGTGGGTGGCTACACCTTC. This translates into CASSLDQGVGGYTF.

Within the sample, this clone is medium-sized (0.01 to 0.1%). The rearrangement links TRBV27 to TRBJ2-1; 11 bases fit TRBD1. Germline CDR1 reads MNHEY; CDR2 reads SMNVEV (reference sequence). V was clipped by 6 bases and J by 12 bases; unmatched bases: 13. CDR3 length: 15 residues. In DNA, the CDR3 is TGTGCCAGCAGCCCCGGGACAGGGGGTCTGAGCGGGCAGTTCTTC. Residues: CASSPGTGGLSGQFF.

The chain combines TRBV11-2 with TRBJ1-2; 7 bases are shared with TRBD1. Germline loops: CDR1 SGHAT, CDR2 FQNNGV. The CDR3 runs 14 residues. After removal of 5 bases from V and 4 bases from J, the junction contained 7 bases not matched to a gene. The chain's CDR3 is CASSAETGTYGYTF. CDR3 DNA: TGTGCCAGCAGCGCGGAGACAGGGACCTATGGCTACACCTTC.

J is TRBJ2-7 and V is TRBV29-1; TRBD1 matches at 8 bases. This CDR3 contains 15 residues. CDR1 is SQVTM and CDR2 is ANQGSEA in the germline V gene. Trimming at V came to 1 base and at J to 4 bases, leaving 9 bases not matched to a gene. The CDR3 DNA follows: TGCAGCGTTGAAGGCACCCAGGGACAGGAATACGAGCAGTACTTC. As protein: CSVEGTQGQEYEQYF.

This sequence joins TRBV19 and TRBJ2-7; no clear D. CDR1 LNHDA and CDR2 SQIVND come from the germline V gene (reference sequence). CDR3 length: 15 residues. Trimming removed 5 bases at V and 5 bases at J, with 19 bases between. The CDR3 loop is CASSLVARSLNEQYF. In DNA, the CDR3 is TGTGCCAGTAGTTTGGTGGCGCGGTCCCTTAACGAGCAGTACTTC.

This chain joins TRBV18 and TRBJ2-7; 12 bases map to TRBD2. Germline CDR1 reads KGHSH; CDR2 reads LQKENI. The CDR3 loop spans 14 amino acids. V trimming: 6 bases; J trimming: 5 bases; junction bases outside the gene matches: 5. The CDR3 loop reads CASSRTSGINEQYF. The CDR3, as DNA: TGTGCCAGCTCGCGGACTAGCGGGATAAACGAGCAGTACTTC. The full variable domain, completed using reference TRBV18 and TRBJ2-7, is NAGVMQNPRHLVRRRGQEARLRCSPMKGHSHVYWYRQLPEEGLKFMVYLQKENIIDESGMPKERFSAEFPKEGPSILRIQQVVRGDSAAYFCASSRTSGINEQYFGPGTRLTVT.

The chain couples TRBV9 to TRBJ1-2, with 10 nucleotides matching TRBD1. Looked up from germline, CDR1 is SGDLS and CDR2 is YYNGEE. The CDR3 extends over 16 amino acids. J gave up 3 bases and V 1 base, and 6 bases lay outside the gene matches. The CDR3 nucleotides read TGTGCCAGCAGCGTATCACGGACAGGGGGGGACTATGGCTACACCTTC. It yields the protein CASSVSRTGGDYGYTF.

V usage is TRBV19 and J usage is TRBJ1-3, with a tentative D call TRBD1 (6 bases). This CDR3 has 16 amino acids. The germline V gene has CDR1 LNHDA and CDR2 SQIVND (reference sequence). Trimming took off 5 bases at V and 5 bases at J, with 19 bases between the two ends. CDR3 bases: TGTGCCAGTAGTCCTCAAGGGGGGGGGAAGCGAAACACCATATATTTT. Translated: CASSPQGGGKRNTIYF.

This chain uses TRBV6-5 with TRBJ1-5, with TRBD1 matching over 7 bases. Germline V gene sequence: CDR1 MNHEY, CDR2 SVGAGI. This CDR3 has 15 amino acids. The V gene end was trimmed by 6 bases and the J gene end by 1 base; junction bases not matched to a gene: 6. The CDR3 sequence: CASSAAGGSNQPQHF. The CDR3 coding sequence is TGTGCCAGCAGCGCCGCAGGGGGAAGCAATCAGCCCCAGCATTTT.

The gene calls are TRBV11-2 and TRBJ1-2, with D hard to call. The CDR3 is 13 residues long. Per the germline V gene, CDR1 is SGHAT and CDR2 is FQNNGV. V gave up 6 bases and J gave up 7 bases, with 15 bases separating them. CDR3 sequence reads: CASSLGKRVGYTF. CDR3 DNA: TGTGCCAGCAGTCTTGGGAAGAGGGTTGGCTACACCTTC. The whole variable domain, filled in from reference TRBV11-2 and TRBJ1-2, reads EAGVAQSPRYKIIEKRQSVAFWCNPISGHATLYWYQQILGQGPKLLIQFQNNGVVDDSQLPKDRFSAERLKGVDSTLKIQPAKLEDSAVYLCASSLGKRVGYTFGSGTRLTVV.

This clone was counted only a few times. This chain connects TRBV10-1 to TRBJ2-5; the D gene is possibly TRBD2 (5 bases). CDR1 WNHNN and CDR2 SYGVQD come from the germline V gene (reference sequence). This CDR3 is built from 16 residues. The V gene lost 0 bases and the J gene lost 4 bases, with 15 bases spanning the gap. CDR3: CASSESRGRGRETQYF. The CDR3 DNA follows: TGCGCCAGCAGTGAGTCGAGAGGTCGAGGGCGAGAGACCCAGTACTTC.

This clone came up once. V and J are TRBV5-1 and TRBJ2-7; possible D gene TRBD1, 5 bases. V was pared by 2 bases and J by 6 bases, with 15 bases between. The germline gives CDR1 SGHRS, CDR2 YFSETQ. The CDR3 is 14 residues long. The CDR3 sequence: CASSFQGDYGEQYF. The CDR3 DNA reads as TGCGCCAGCAGCTTCCAAGGGGATTATGGCGAGCAGTACTTC.

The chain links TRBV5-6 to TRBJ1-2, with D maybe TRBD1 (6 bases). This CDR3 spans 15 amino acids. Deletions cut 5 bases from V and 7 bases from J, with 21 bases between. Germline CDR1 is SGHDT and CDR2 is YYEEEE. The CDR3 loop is CASREKQGNPRGYTF. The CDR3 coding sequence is TGTGCCAGCAGGGAAAAACAGGGAAACCCTCGTGGCTACACCTTC.

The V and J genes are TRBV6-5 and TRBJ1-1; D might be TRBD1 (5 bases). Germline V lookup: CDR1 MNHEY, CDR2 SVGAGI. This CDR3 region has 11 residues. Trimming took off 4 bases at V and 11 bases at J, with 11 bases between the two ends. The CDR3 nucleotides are TGTGCCAGCAGTTCCAGGGTGGGTGCTTTCTTT. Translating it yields CASSSRVGAFF.

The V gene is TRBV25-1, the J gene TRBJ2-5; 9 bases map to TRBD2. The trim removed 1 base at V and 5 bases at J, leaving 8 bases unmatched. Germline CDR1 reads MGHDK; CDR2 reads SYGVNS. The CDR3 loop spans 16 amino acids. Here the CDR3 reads CASSESGGTSPETQYF. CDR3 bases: TGTGCCAGCAGTGAATCCGGGGGGACTAGCCCCGAGACCCAGTACTTC.

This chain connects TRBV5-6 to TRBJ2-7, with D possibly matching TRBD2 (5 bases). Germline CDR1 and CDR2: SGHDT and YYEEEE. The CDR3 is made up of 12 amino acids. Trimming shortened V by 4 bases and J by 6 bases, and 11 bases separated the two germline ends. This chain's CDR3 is CASSPLSGEQYF. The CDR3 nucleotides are TGTGCCAGCAGCCCATTGAGCGGCGAGCAGTACTTC.

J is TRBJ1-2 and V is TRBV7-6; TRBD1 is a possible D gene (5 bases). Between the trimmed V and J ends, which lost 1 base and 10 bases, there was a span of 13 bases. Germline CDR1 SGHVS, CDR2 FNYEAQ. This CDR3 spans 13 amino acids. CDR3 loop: CASSLDGRGDYTF. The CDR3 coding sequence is TGTGCCAGCAGCTTAGATGGACGGGGGGACTACACCTTC.

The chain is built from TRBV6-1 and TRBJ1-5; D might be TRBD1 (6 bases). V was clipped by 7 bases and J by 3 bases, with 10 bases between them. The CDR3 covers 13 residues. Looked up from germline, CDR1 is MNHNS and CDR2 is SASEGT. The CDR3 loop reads CASNGGYNQPQHF. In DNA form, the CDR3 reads TGTGCCAGCAATGGGGGCTACAATCAGCCCCAGCATTTT.

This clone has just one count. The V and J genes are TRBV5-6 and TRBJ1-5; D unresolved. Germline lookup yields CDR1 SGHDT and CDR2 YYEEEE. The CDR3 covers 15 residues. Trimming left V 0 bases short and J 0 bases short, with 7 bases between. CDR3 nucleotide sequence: TGTGCCAGCAGCTTGGGAGATTATAGCAATCAGCCCCAGCATTTT. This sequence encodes CASSLGDYSNQPQHF.

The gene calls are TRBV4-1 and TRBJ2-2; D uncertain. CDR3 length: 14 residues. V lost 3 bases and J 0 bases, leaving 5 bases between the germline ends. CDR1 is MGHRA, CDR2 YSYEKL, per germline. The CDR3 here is CASSHSSNTGELFF. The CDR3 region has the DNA TGCGCCAGCAGCCATAGTTCGAACACCGGGGAGCTGTTTTTT.

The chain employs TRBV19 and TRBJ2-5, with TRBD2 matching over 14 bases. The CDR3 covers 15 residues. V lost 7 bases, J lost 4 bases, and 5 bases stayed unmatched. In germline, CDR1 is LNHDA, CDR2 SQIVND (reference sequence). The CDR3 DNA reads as TGTGCCAGTACGACCGGGACTAGCGGGAGAGAGACCCAGTACTTC. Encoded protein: CASTTGTSGRETQYF.